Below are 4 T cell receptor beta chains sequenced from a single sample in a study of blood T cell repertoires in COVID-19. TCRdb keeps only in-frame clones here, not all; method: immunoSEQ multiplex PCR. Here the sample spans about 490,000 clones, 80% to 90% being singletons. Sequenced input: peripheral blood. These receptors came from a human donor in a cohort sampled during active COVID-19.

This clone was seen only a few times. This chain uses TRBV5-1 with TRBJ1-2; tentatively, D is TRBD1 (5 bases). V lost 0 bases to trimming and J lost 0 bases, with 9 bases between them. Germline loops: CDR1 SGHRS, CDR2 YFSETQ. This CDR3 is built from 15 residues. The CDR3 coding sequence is TGCGCCAGCAGCTTGGGCTGGGGCACTAACTATGGCTACACCTTC. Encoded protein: CASSLGWGTNYGYTF.

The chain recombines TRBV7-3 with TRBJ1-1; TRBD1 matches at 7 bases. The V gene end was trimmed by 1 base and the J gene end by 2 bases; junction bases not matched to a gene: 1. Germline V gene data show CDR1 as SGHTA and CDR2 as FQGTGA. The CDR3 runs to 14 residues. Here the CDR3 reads CASSLRQGNTEAFF. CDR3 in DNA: TGTGCCAGCAGCTTAAGACAGGGAAACACTGAAGCTTTCTTT.

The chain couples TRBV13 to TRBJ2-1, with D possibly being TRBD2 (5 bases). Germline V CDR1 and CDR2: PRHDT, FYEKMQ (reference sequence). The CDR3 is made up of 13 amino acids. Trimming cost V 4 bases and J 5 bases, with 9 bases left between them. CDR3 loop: CASSSSSNNEQFF. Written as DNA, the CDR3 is TGTGCCAGCAGCTCGTCTAGCAACAATGAGCAGTTCTTC.

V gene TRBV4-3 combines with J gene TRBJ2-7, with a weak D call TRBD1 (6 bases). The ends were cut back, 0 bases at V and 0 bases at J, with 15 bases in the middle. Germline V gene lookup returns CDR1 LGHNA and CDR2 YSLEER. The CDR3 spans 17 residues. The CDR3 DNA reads TGCGCCAGCAGCCAAGATAGCACAGGGTCTAGCTCCTACGAGCAGTACTTC. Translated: CASSQDSTGSSSYEQYF.